This passage covers 32 T cell receptor beta chains from one sample sequenced in a study of Ad26.COV2.S vaccination and SARS-CoV-2 variants. The sample's treatment: approximately 18 received Ad26.COV2.S at low or high dose, single or two shots; roughly five received placebo; per-sample allocation not given. Sampling was performed 63 days after the first vaccine or placebo injection. Here immunoSEQ multiplex PCR was the method, and the copy in TCRdb shows in-frame clones only, minus some. The table records 350,000 to 500,000 clones, nearly 90% of them present only once. Material: peripheral blood, obtained in a trial of Ad26.COV2.S vaccine versus placebo. Source of these receptors: a person between 18 and 60 years old who received the Ad26.COV2.S COVID-19 vaccine or a placebo.

This chain joins TRBV11-2 and TRBJ2-2; 7 positions agree with TRBD2. The trim removed 2 bases at V and 3 bases at J, leaving 12 bases unmatched. CDR3 size: 18 residues. CDR1 and CDR2 (germline): SGHAT, FQNNGV. CDR3 sequence (DNA): TGTGCCAGCAGCTTATTGAAGCGGGACTACGTCCACACCGGGGAGCTGTTTTTT. Its translation: CASSLLKRDYVHTGELFF.

The rearrangement uses TRBV7-9 and TRBJ2-1; 8 bases agree with TRBD1. The germline V gene encodes CDR1 SEHNR and CDR2 FQNEAQ (reference sequence). Unmatched junction bases numbered 5, after V lost 5 bases and J lost 2 bases. This CDR3 is built from 15 residues. The DNA of the CDR3 is TGTGCCAGCAGCATCGACAGGGGAACCTACAATGAGCAGTTCTTC. This sequence encodes CASSIDRGTYNEQFF.

The chain carries TRBV5-8 and TRBJ2-7; no definite D call. CDR1 is SGHTS, CDR2 YDEGEE, per germline. The CDR3 consists of 13 residues. The V end was cut by 0 bases, the J end by 0 bases, with 4 bases between. The CDR3 region has the DNA TGTGCCAGCAGCTTGGTAGGCTCCTACGAGCAGTACGTC. This gives the protein CASSLVGSYEQYV.

The CDR3 sequence: CASSLGRGETQYF. In nucleotides, the CDR3 is TGTGCCAGCAGCTTAGGGAGAGGGGAGACCCAGTACTTC. The genes are TRBV7-3 and TRBJ2-5; perhaps TRBD2 as D (5 bases). This CDR3 is built from 13 residues. Germline-derived CDR1 and CDR2 are SGHTA and FQGTGA. V lost 2 bases and J lost 5, with 9 bases in between.

V is TRBV3-1 (or the pseudogene TRBV3-2) and J is TRBJ2-7, with D unresolved. Trimming took off 3 bases at V and 3 bases at J, with 12 bases between the two ends. The CDR3 has 14 amino acids. Germline-derived CDR1 and CDR2 are LGHDT and YNNKEL (reference sequence). CDR3 amino acids: CASSQAGRVYEQYV. The DNA of the CDR3 is TGTGCCAGCAGCCAGGCTGGTAGGGTCTACGAGCAGTACGTC.

This clone was seen only once. The V and J genes are TRBV9 and TRBJ1-2; perhaps TRBD1 as D (6 bases). Trimming cost V 2 bases and J 2 bases, with 10 bases left between them. Germline CDR1 and CDR2: SGDLS and YYNGEE. The CDR3 sequence is 14 residues long. DNA of the CDR3: TGTGCCAGCAGCGTGGACAGACGGAACTATGGCTACACCTTC. Amino acids: CASSVDRRNYGYTF. Full variable domain (outside the CDR3, taken from reference TRBV9 and TRBJ1-2): DSGVTQTPKHLITATGQRVTLRCSPRSGDLSVYWYQQSLDQGLQFLIQYYNGEERAKGNILERFSAQQFPDLHSELNLSSLELGDSALYFCASSVDRRNYGYTFGSGTRLTVV.

The chain carries TRBV21-1 and TRBJ1-1. TRBV21-1 is flagged as a pseudogene. This CDR3 is 15 amino acids long. CDR3 amino acids: CASSKVSFPNTEAFF. As DNA, the CDR3 is TGTGCCAGCAGCAAAGTATCTTTTCCGAACACTGAAGCTTTCTTT.

The gene calls are TRBV4-1 and TRBJ1-2; D ambiguous. Trimming shortened V by 0 bases and J by 4 bases, and 12 bases separated the two germline ends. This CDR3 comprises 15 residues. Germline loops: CDR1 MGHRA, CDR2 YSYEKL. CDR3 nucleotides: TGCGCCAGCAGCCAAGACTTTCCAGCCATCTATGGCTACACCTTC. This translates into CASSQDFPAIYGYTF.

The V call is TRBV7-2, the J call TRBJ2-2; D remains ambiguous. Germline loops: CDR1 SGHTA, CDR2 FQGNSA. The CDR3 loop spans 17 amino acids. The ends were cut back, 0 bases at V and 4 bases at J, with 15 bases in the middle. This chain's CDR3 is CASSLASPTTSTGELFF. In nucleotides, the CDR3 is TGTGCCAGCAGCTTAGCATCCCCTACTACGAGCACCGGGGAGCTGTTTTTT. The full variable domain, completed using reference TRBV7-2 and TRBJ2-2, is GAGVSQSPSNKVTEKGKDVELRCDPISGHTALYWYRQSLGQGLEFLIYFQGNSAPDKSGLPSDRFSAERTGGSVSTLTIQRTQQEDSAVYLCASSLASPTTSTGELFFGEGSRLTVL.

The chain links TRBV4-1 to TRBJ1-5; TRBD1 matches 9 bases. With V trimmed by 2 bases and J by 4 bases, 6 bases remained unmatched. Germline V gives CDR1 MGHRA, CDR2 YSYEKL. The CDR3 has 16 amino acids. CDR3 in DNA: TGCGCCAGCAGCCAATCGGACAGGGGTTGGAATCAGCCCCAGCATTTT. It yields the protein CASSQSDRGWNQPQHF.

The J gene is TRBJ2-7, the V gene TRBV6-2 or TRBV6-3; a possible D gene is TRBD1 (5 bases). The germline gives CDR1 MNHEY, CDR2 SVGEGT. V lost 4 bases and J lost 0, with 13 bases in between. The CDR3 is 15 amino acids. The CDR3 loop is CASSLGQGGSYEQYV. CDR3 in DNA: TGTGCCAGCAGTTTGGGCCAGGGTGGCTCCTACGAGCAGTACGTC.

The rearrangement joins TRBV7-9 to TRBJ1-2; perhaps TRBD1 as D (5 bases). The germline V gene has CDR1 SEHNR and CDR2 FQNEAQ (reference sequence). The CDR3 totals 13 residues. Deletions cut 3 bases from V and 6 bases from J, with 11 bases between. CDR3 residues: CASSFGGENGYTF. CDR3 DNA: TGTGCCAGCAGCTTCGGGGGGGAAAATGGCTACACCTTC.

This chain joins TRBV2 and TRBJ1-5; D remains unclear. This CDR3 is 11 amino acids long. CDR1 SNHLY and CDR2 FYNNEI come from the germline V gene. Deletions cut 8 bases from V and 8 bases from J, with 10 bases between. The CDR3 region has the DNA TGTGCCAGCGGGCGGGTAGAGCCCCAGCATTTT. It yields the protein CASGRVEPQHF.

J is TRBJ2-5 and V is TRBV7-2; D gene ambiguous. Per the germline V gene, CDR1 is SGHTA and CDR2 is FQGNSA. The CDR3 runs to 14 residues. V was shortened by 1 base and J by 2 bases, with 8 bases between the two germline ends. CDR3 region: CASSLGSAQETQYF. CDR3 DNA: TGTGCCAGCAGCTTAGGCTCAGCACAAGAGACCCAGTACTTC.

The chain recombines TRBV28 with TRBJ2-3, with TRBD2 matching 9 bases. Germline trimming cut 1 base from V and 3 bases from J; bases unmatched to any gene: 5. CDR1 is MDHEN and CDR2 is SYDVKM in the germline V gene. This CDR3 has 16 amino acids. The CDR3 DNA sequence: TGTGCCAGCAGTTTATCACAGCGGGGGGTGACAGATACGCAGTATTTT. It yields the protein CASSLSQRGVTDTQYF. Using reference TRBV28 and TRBJ2-3 for the parts outside the CDR3, the full variable domain is DVKVTQSSRYLVKRTGEKVFLECVQDMDHENMFWYRQDPGLGLRLIYFSYDVKMKEKGDIPEGYSVSREKKERFSLILESASTNQTSMYLCASSLSQRGVTDTQYFGPGTRLTVL.

The chain employs TRBV2 and TRBJ2-2; 9 bases line up with TRBD1. Germline loops: CDR1 SNHLY, CDR2 FYNNEI. This CDR3 spans 14 amino acids. Unmatched junction bases numbered 3, after V lost 6 bases and J lost 4 bases. CDR3 coding DNA: TGTGCCAGCAGGACACAGGGGGCCACCGGGGAGCTGTTTTTT. The encoded protein is CASRTQGATGELFF.

V and J are TRBV4-3 and TRBJ2-3; possibly TRBD1 for D (5 bases). Trimming removed 3 bases from V and 6 bases from J, with 10 bases in between. CDR1 and CDR2 from the germline V gene are LGHNA and YSLEER. The CDR3 covers 13 residues. The CDR3 region is CASSQPGFDTQYF. The CDR3 DNA is TGCGCCAGCAGCCAGCCAGGGTTCGATACGCAGTATTTT.

This chain links TRBV5-1 with TRBJ2-3; possibly TRBD2 for D (6 bases). V was trimmed by 1 base and J by 0 bases, leaving 12 bases between them. From germline, CDR1 is SGHRS and CDR2 YFSETQ. The CDR3 is made up of 16 amino acids. The DNA for the CDR3 is TGCGCCAGCAGCTTGCCGATAGCGGCTAGCACAGATACGCAGTATTTT. Protein product: CASSLPIAASTDTQYF.

V is TRBV5-1 and J is TRBJ2-5, with TRBD1 matching over 8 bases. Germline CDR1 reads SGHRS; CDR2 reads YFSETQ. The CDR3 is made up of 13 amino acids. V shed 0 bases, J shed 7 bases, and the junction held 2 bases outside the gene matches. The DNA for the CDR3 is TGCGCCAGCAGCTTGGGTGGGACAGGGACCCAGTACTTC. Its translation is CASSLGGTGTQYF.

The chain joins TRBV6-6 to TRBJ1-5, with unresolved D. The CDR3 runs 13 residues. V was shortened by 0 bases and J by 13 bases, with 13 bases between the two germline ends. Per the germline V gene, CDR1 is MNHNY and CDR2 is SVGAGI (reference sequence). CDR3 protein: CASSYSHQDRQHF. The CDR3 DNA sequence: TGTGCCAGCAGTTACTCCCACCAAGACCGGCAGCATTTT.

V gene TRBV3-1 (or the pseudogene TRBV3-2) combines with J gene TRBJ1-3, with a weak D call TRBD1 (6 bases). This CDR3 has 16 residues. Germline lookup yields CDR1 LGHDT and CDR2 YNNKEL (reference sequence). V lost 0 bases, J lost 4 bases, and 13 bases lay in between. This chain's CDR3 is CASSQEPQGYGNTIYF. The CDR3 nucleotides are TGTGCCAGCAGCCAAGAACCACAGGGTTACGGAAACACCATATATTTT.

This chain connects TRBV5-1 to TRBJ2-2; D is perhaps TRBD1 or TRBD2 (5 bases each). V gave up 3 bases and J gave up 8 bases, with 11 bases separating them. The CDR3 covers 13 residues. CDR1 and CDR2 from the germline V gene are SGHRS and YFSETQ. CDR3 in DNA: TGCGCCAGCAGCTCTGGGGGAAGAGGGGAGCTGTTTTTT. Protein sequence: CASSSGGRGELFF.

The rearrangement uses TRBV27 and TRBJ1-2, with 9 bases lining up with TRBD1. V was clipped by 4 bases and J by 8 bases; unmatched bases: 8. Germline-derived CDR1 and CDR2 are MNHEY and SMNVEV (reference sequence). The CDR3 spans 14 residues. The CDR3 region is CASSSPGTGKGYTF. Here the CDR3 DNA reads TGTGCCAGCAGTTCTCCCGGGACAGGGAAAGGCTACACCTTC.

The chain joins TRBV11-2 to TRBJ1-4; possibly TRBD1 for D (6 bases). V lost 2 bases, J lost 8 bases, and 24 bases lay in between. This CDR3 spans 18 amino acids. Germline CDR1 reads SGHAT; CDR2 reads FQNNGV. CDR3 bases: TGTGCCAGCAGCTTACGGGGGGGGCCTCGGAATTTTATCGAAAAACTGTTTTTT. It is translated as CASSLRGGPRNFIEKLFF.

This chain connects TRBV7-8 to TRBJ1-4; D possibly corresponds to TRBD1 (6 bases). Germline V gene data show CDR1 as SGHVS and CDR2 as FQNEAQ. The CDR3 extends over 14 amino acids. Trimming pared 3 bases from V and 6 bases from J, leaving 11 bases between. For the CDR3, the DNA is TGTGCCAGCAGCTTCAGCCGGGGGCATGAAAAACTGTTTTTT. Its translation: CASSFSRGHEKLFF. Full variable domain (remainder filled in from reference TRBV7-8 and TRBJ1-4): GAGVSQSPRYKVAKRGQDVALRCDPISGHVSLFWYQQALGQGPEFLTYFQNEAQLDKSGLPSDRFFAERPEGSVSTLKIQRTQQEDSAVYLCASSFSRGHEKLFFGSGTQLSVL.

The chain links TRBV2 to TRBJ2-3; D uncertain. Germline V lookup: CDR1 SNHLY, CDR2 FYNNEI. The CDR3 runs to 11 residues. Trimming shortened V by 8 bases and J by 2 bases, and 5 bases separated the two germline ends. The CDR3, as DNA: TGTGCCAGCCTGCTCACAGATACGCAGTATTTT. Translated, it gives CASLLTDTQYF.

The V and J genes are TRBV3-1 (or the pseudogene TRBV3-2) and TRBJ2-3; D ambiguous. The CDR3 sequence is 13 residues long. Germline CDR1 reads LGHDT; CDR2 reads YNNKEL (reference sequence). Trimming took off 0 bases at V and 5 bases at J, with 6 bases between the two ends. The CDR3 nucleotides read TGTGCCAGCAGCCAAGATTGGCGAGATACGCAGTATTTT. This gives the protein CASSQDWRDTQYF.

This sequence joins TRBV5-1 and TRBJ1-1, with D unclear. Trimming took off 4 bases at V and 0 bases at J, with 16 bases between the two ends. The CDR3 covers 16 residues. CDR1 and CDR2 from the germline V gene are SGHRS and YFSETQ. CDR3 in amino acids: CASSLIPRTVNTEAFF. The CDR3 DNA sequence: TGCGCCAGCAGCCTGATCCCGAGAACAGTGAACACTGAAGCTTTCTTT.

This clone was seen more than once but under ten times. The rearrangement joins TRBV7-6 to TRBJ1-2, with unresolved D. This CDR3 is 15 amino acids long. V was trimmed by 2 bases and J by 3 bases, leaving 13 bases between them. Germline CDR1 and CDR2: SGHVS and FNYEAQ. CDR3 bases: TGTGCCAGCAGCTTAACAGAGGAGGGATACTATGGCTACACCTTC. Translated, it gives CASSLTEEGYYGYTF.

This rearrangement joins TRBV11-2 to TRBJ2-7; 8 bases agree with TRBD2. The ends lost 3 bases at V and 5 bases at J; junction bases unmatched: 6. The germline V gene encodes CDR1 SGHAT and CDR2 FQNNGV. This CDR3 spans 14 amino acids. CDR3 residues: CASSFSAGGNEQYF. The CDR3 nucleotides are TGTGCCAGCAGCTTTTCCGCGGGGGGTAACGAGCAGTACTTC.

The chain has TRBV5-1 and TRBJ2-3; D remains unclear. Germline V gene data show CDR1 as SGHRS and CDR2 as YFSETQ. Trimming took off 2 bases at V and 0 bases at J, with 10 bases between the two ends. The CDR3 is 15 residues long. CDR3 loop: CASSLGAYSTDTQYF. The CDR3 DNA is TGCGCCAGCAGCTTAGGCGCTTATAGCACAGATACGCAGTATTTT.

The chain recombines TRBV4-3 with TRBJ2-3; no definite D call. The CDR3 length is 11 residues. V dropped 1 base and J dropped 6 bases, with 2 bases sitting between them. CDR1 and CDR2 from the germline V gene are LGHNA and YSLEER. The CDR3 sequence is CASSQADTQYF. In DNA, the CDR3 is TGCGCCAGCAGCCAAGCGGATACGCAGTATTTT.